The 25 T cell receptor beta chains in this list originate from one sample, sequenced in a study of cytomegalovirus exposure and HLA in healthy donors. Vbeta (60) and Jbeta (13) primers were used in the PCR. Measured with immunoSEQ multiplex PCR; TCRdb has only the in-frame clones, and not every one. The sample shows 130,000 to 150,000 clones, about 80% of them seen only once. Sequenced sample: PBMCs. These TCRs come from a male donor in good health and CMV-seronegative.

A few counts support this clone. The chain has TRBV30 and TRBJ2-5, with 7 bases identical to TRBD1. Trimming removed 8 bases from V and 5 bases from J; junction bases left unmatched: 8. The CDR3 is made up of 12 amino acids. CDR1 GTSNPN and CDR2 SVGIG come from the germline V gene (reference sequence). DNA of the CDR3: TGTGCCACCCGAAGGGGGCGGGAGACCCAGTACTTC. This translates into CATRRGRETQYF.

The chain recombines TRBV29-1 with TRBJ2-7; D not resolved. This CDR3 is built from 10 residues. The V end was cut by 4 bases, the J end by 7 bases, with 8 bases between. Germline loops: CDR1 SQVTM, CDR2 ANQGSEA. The CDR3 bases are TGCAGCGTTGGCGAGCGAGAGCAGTACTTC. Protein: CSVGEREQYF.

This chain connects TRBV21-1 to TRBJ1-1. TRBV21-1 is a listed pseudogene. This CDR3 is built from 16 residues. Here the CDR3 reads CASSKPPSREDTEAFF. The CDR3 DNA reads TGTGCCAGCAGCAAACCCCCATCGAGGGAGGACACTGAAGCTTTCTTT.

The chain combines TRBV11-3 with TRBJ2-6, with 8 nucleotides matching TRBD1. CDR3 size: 16 residues. Germline CDR1 and CDR2: SGHNT and YENEEA. Unmatched junction bases numbered 3, after V lost 1 base and J lost 4 bases. CDR3 residues: CASSLARGPGANVLTF. The CDR3 bases are TGTGCCAGCAGCTTAGCCAGGGGGCCAGGGGCCAACGTCCTGACTTTC. The full variable domain, its missing parts supplied by reference TRBV11-3 and TRBJ2-6, is EAGVVQSPRYKIIEKKQPVAFWCNPISGHNTLYWYLQNLGQGPELLIRYENEEAVDDSQLPKDRFSAERLKGVDSTLKIQPAELGDSAVYLCASSLARGPGANVLTFGAGSRLTVL.

The chain links TRBV7-8 to TRBJ2-5; 15 nucleotides match TRBD2. The J segment lost 4 bases and the V segment lost 3 bases, leaving 6 bases of the junction unmatched. CDR1 is SGHVS and CDR2 is FQNEAQ in the germline V gene. This CDR3 is built from 17 residues. The CDR3 DNA follows: TGTGCCAGCAGCTTCGGGGGACTAGCGGGAGGCTCAGAGACCCAGTACTTC. Translation: CASSFGGLAGGSETQYF. Supplemented by reference TRBV7-8 and TRBJ2-5, the full variable domain reads GAGVSQSPRYKVAKRGQDVALRCDPISGHVSLFWYQQALGQGPEFLTYFQNEAQLDKSGLPSDRFFAERPEGSVSTLKIQRTQQEDSAVYLCASSFGGLAGGSETQYFGPGTRLLVL.

The chain joins TRBV27 to TRBJ2-1; 10 nucleotides line up with TRBD2. The CDR3 is made up of 17 amino acids. V gave up 2 bases and J gave up 3 bases; unmatched junction bases: 7. The V gene's germline CDR1 is MNHEY and CDR2 SMNVEV (reference sequence). CDR3 sequence reads: CASSLLGLASVYNEQFF. The CDR3 region has the DNA TGTGCCAGCAGTTTACTGGGACTAGCGTCGGTCTACAATGAGCAGTTCTTC.

The chain is built from TRBV11-3 and TRBJ1-1, with D perhaps matching TRBD1 (5 bases). The CDR3 spans 14 residues. Trimming took off 5 bases at V and 1 base at J, with 11 bases between the two ends. Looked up from germline, CDR1 is SGHNT and CDR2 is YENEEA. CDR3 amino acids: CASSLGPENTEAFF. The CDR3 DNA reads TGTGCCAGCAGCCTGGGGCCGGAGAACACTGAAGCTTTCTTT.

CDR3 residues: CASRGAGDAATQYF. DNA of the CDR3: TGTGCCAGCAGGGGGGCGGGGGACGCGGCGACCCAGTACTTC. The chain employs TRBV7-2 and TRBJ2-5; D perhaps matches TRBD2 (7 bases). The CDR3 has 14 amino acids. With 6 bases removed from V and 7 bases from J, the gap between germline ends came to 18 bases. Germline V lookup: CDR1 SGHTA, CDR2 FQGNSA.

Comments on this clone: Relative to the germline gene, one junction end is altered; a read error may explain this. The chain is built from TRBV7-9 and TRBJ1-4; D is uncertain. The CDR3 has 15 residues. Germline V CDR1 and CDR2: SEHNR, FQNEAQ (reference sequence). The CDR3 bases are TGTTCCAGCAGCTCCAGGCCGATACTTGATGAAAAACTGTTTTTT. This codes for CSSSSRPILDEKLFF.

The chain employs TRBV5-6 and TRBJ1-2, with D maybe TRBD1 (5 bases). CDR3 length equals 13 residues. The germline gives CDR1 SGHDT, CDR2 YYEEEE. Trimming pared 4 bases from V and 8 bases from J, leaving 15 bases between. The CDR3 DNA sequence: TGTGCCAGCAGCAGACGGGACGCGGGAGGCTACACCTTC. Translated: CASSRRDAGGYTF.

The chain carries TRBV23-1 and TRBJ2-7, with 8 bases matching TRBD2. TRBV23-1 is noted as an ORF with a role that remains uncertain. Trimming removed 8 bases from V and 3 bases from J; junction bases left unmatched: 9. The length of the CDR3 is 14 residues. CDR3 bases: TGCGCCAGCGCGCCCGGGGGGGGGAACTACGAGCAGTACTTC. This sequence encodes CASAPGGGNYEQYF.

This clone was observed once. In the same sample, other DNA sequences code for this CDR3. The J gene is TRBJ2-7, the V gene TRBV5-1; D uncertain. Trimming removed 0 bases at V and 6 bases at J, with 4 bases between. The CDR3 contains 11 residues. Germline V gene sequence: CDR1 SGHRS, CDR2 YFSETQ. CDR3: CASSLGAEQYF. The CDR3 coding sequence is TGCGCCAGCAGCTTGGGCGCCGAGCAGTACTTC.

Turning to this clone: At the DNA level, this CDR3 is encoded by other sequences in the same sample as well. V and J are TRBV5-6 and TRBJ1-2; TRBD1 agrees at 9 bases. The V segment lost 2 bases and the J segment 3 bases; nucleotides outside the gene matches: 8. CDR1 SGHDT and CDR2 YYEEEE come from the germline V gene. The CDR3 runs to 16 residues. As DNA, the CDR3 is TGTGCCAGCAGCTTACCTGGACAGGGGCTCTACTATGGCTACACCTTC. It yields the protein CASSLPGQGLYYGYTF.

J is TRBJ1-1 and V is TRBV6-5; D is perhaps TRBD1 (6 bases). Trimming stripped 6 bases from V and 5 bases from J, with 13 bases between. Germline CDR1 reads MNHEY; CDR2 reads SVGAGI. CDR3 length: 13 residues. The DNA for the CDR3 is TGTGCCAGCAGGCAAACAGGGAAGACTGAAGCTTTCTTT. As protein: CASRQTGKTEAFF.

The chain employs TRBV29-1 and TRBJ2-6; tentatively, D is TRBD2 (6 bases). Germline V gives CDR1 SQVTM, CDR2 ANQGSEA. V was shortened by 4 bases and J by 0 bases, with 10 bases between the two germline ends. This CDR3 region has 15 residues. CDR3 amino acids: CSVGVGGSGANVLTF. DNA of the CDR3: TGCAGCGTTGGGGTGGGGGGCTCTGGGGCCAACGTCCTGACTTTC.

This clone has a handful of counts. The V and J genes are TRBV7-9 and TRBJ2-5; TRBD2 matches at 12 bases. The CDR3 loop spans 15 amino acids. V was clipped by 5 bases and J by 5 bases; unmatched bases: 6. Germline V gene data show CDR1 as SEHNR and CDR2 as FQNEAQ (reference sequence). The CDR3 reads CASSPTSGGWETQYF. In DNA form, the CDR3 reads TGTGCCAGCAGCCCCACTAGCGGGGGGTGGGAGACCCAGTACTTC.

The rearrangement joins TRBV2 to TRBJ2-7; 9 bases fit TRBD2. CDR1 is SNHLY, CDR2 FYNNEI, per germline. After removal of 0 bases from V and 2 bases from J, the junction contained 8 bases not matched to a gene. The length of the CDR3 is 17 residues. CDR3 amino acids: CASSEALGGLATYEQYF. CDR3 nucleotides: TGTGCCAGCAGTGAAGCGCTAGGTGGACTAGCGACCTACGAGCAGTACTTC. Complete variable domain (other parts from reference TRBV2 and TRBJ2-7): EPEVTQTPSHQVTQMGQEVILRCVPISNHLYFYWYRQILGQKVEFLVSFYNNEISEKSEIFDDQFSVERPDGSNFTLKIRSTKLEDSAMYFCASSEALGGLATYEQYFGPGTRLTVT.

The table lists this clone with a few counts. V gene TRBV7-3 combines with J gene TRBJ1-1; the match to TRBD1 covers 10 bases. Per germline, CDR1 SGHTA and CDR2 FQGTGA. The CDR3 runs 13 residues. The junction had 0 bases not matched to a gene; V was cut back by 4 bases and J by 4 bases. CDR3 sequence: CASSWDRGTEAFF. The CDR3 nucleotides are TGTGCCAGCAGCTGGGACAGGGGCACTGAAGCTTTCTTT.

V gene TRBV5-4 combines with J gene TRBJ1-2; D is undetermined. Trimming took 5 bases from V and 5 from J, leaving 13 bases between them. Germline V gene data show CDR1 as SGHNT and CDR2 as YYREEE (reference sequence). This CDR3 is 13 amino acids long. The DNA of the CDR3 is TGTGCCAGCAGTTTCCCCCCCCTATATGGCTACACCTTC. Protein product: CASSFPPLYGYTF.

V usage is TRBV7-3 and J usage is TRBJ2-3, with 10 bases identical to TRBD1. CDR1 is SGHTA, CDR2 FQGTGA, per germline. This CDR3 region has 14 residues. V was pared by 3 bases and J by 6 bases, with 3 bases of the junction left unmatched. The CDR3 coding sequence is TGTGCCAGCAGCTTGACAGGGGGCGGGGATACGCAGTATTTT. Protein sequence: CASSLTGGGDTQYF.

This clone came up a few times. This chain joins TRBV29-1 and TRBJ2-5; TRBD1 matches at 9 bases. The CDR3 runs 12 residues. The V gene end was trimmed by 8 bases and the J gene end by 5 bases; junction bases not matched to a gene: 6. Per the germline V gene, CDR1 is SQVTM and CDR2 is ANQGSEA. CDR3 region: CSQLQGAETQYF. The CDR3 DNA reads TGCAGCCAACTACAGGGGGCGGAGACCCAGTACTTC. Filled out from reference TRBV29-1 and TRBJ2-5, the complete variable domain reads SAVISQKPSRDICQRGTSLTIQCQVDSQVTMMFWYRQQPGQSLTLIATANQGSEATYESGFVIDKFPISRPNLTFSTLTVSNMSPEDSSIYLCSQLQGAETQYFGPGTRLLVL.

V usage is TRBV6-6 and J usage is TRBJ1-5; D is undetermined. V lost 2 bases and J lost 1, with 9 bases in between. The CDR3 length is 15 residues. Germline CDR1 MNHNY, CDR2 SVGAGI (reference sequence). CDR3: CASSYAGRSNQPQHF. CDR3 in DNA: TGTGCCAGCAGTTACGCAGGTAGAAGCAATCAGCCCCAGCATTTT.

This clone was observed a few times. The chain has TRBV4-2 and TRBJ2-1; 10 bases are a match to TRBD2. Germline CDR1 reads LGHNA; CDR2 reads YNFKEQ. The V gene end was trimmed by 3 bases and the J gene end by 7 bases; junction bases not matched to a gene: 6. The length of the CDR3 is 15 residues. CDR3 coding DNA: TGTGCCAGCAGCCATAGCGGGAGGTCTGGGAATGAGCAGTTCTTC. Protein: CASSHSGRSGNEQFF.

This clone occurred a few times. The V and J genes are TRBV6-5 and TRBJ1-1; 9 positions match TRBD1. This CDR3 spans 15 amino acids. From germline, CDR1 is MNHEY and CDR2 SVGAGI. Germline trimming cut 7 bases from V and 10 bases from J; bases unmatched to any gene: 16. The CDR3 coding sequence is TGTGCCAGCACCCGATTGACAGGGGGGAAGTGGAGAGCTTTCTTT. As protein: CASTRLTGGKWRAFF.

The rearrangement uses TRBV15 and TRBJ2-2; D possibly corresponds to TRBD1 (6 bases). The CDR3 loop spans 16 amino acids. The V gene's germline CDR1 is LNHNV and CDR2 YYDKDF (reference sequence). V was clipped by 1 base and J by 4 bases, with 13 bases between them. CDR3 DNA: TGTGCCACCAGCAGAGTTCGTGGGGGCACCACCGGGGAGCTGTTTTTT. Translating gives CATSRVRGGTTGELFF.